These 30 T cell receptor beta chains came from one sample sequenced in a study of T cell repertoires in aging, cancer and after chemotherapy. Rearranged V-D-J TRB sequences were amplified with a mixed TRB-A/B primer pool. MiXCR, applied by TCRdb to the multiplex PCR reads, yields one record per CDR3 protein. The sample comprises 4,000 to 4,500 distinct CDR3 sequences, 25% to 30% of which are singletons, and under 40% rests with the top ten. Peripheral blood genomic DNA, not sorted cells or RNA, was the template. The sample consisted of blood. Receptors were obtained from a human donor with a blood cancer.

In its sample, this clonotype ranks as medium-sized. The genes are TRBV27 and TRBJ2-3; D may be TRBD1 (7 bases). V was trimmed by 5 bases and J by 4 bases, leaving 16 bases between them. CDR3 length: 15 residues. Germline CDR1 reads MNHEY; CDR2 reads SMNVEV (reference sequence). The DNA for the CDR3 is TGTGCCAGCAGTGACTACAGGGGCGGGGCAGATACGCAGTATTTT. It specifies CASSDYRGGADTQYF.

In its sample, this clonotype ranks as medium-sized. The chain recombines TRBV19 with TRBJ2-5; D remains unclear. V dropped 5 bases and J dropped 4 bases, with 11 bases sitting between them. Per the germline V gene, CDR1 is LNHDA and CDR2 is SQIVND (reference sequence). CDR3 length: 13 amino acids. CDR3 protein: CASSFTGRETQYF. The CDR3 DNA follows: TGTGCCAGTAGTTTCACGGGTAGAGAGACCCAGTACTTC. Together with reference TRBV19 and TRBJ2-5, the CDR3 gives the full variable domain: DGGITQSPKYLFRKEGQNVTLSCEQNLNHDAMYWYRQDPGQGLRLIYYSQIVNDFQKGDIAEGYSVSREKKESFPLTVTSAQKNPTAFYLCASSFTGRETQYFGPGTRLLVL.

This clonotype counts as medium-sized. The chain recombines TRBV4-3 with TRBJ2-3; no reliable D call. This CDR3 is built from 15 residues. The ends were cut back, 1 base at V and 1 base at J, with 9 bases in the middle. The V gene's germline CDR1 is LGHNA and CDR2 YSLEER. The DNA of the CDR3 is TGCGCCAGCAGCCAAGGGGTTGGGGGCACAGATACGCAGTATTTT. It codes for CASSQGVGGTDTQYF.

By frequency in the sample, this clonotype is medium-sized (0.01 to 0.1%). The rearrangement joins TRBV6-5 to TRBJ2-6; D unresolved. V dropped 2 bases and J dropped 3 bases, with 5 bases sitting between them. There are 14 residues in the CDR3. Germline lookup yields CDR1 MNHEY and CDR2 SVGAGI. The CDR3 DNA reads TGTGCCAGCAGTTACACTGGTGGGGCCAACGTCCTGACTTTC. Translated, it gives CASSYTGGANVLTF.

Written as DNA, the CDR3 is TGTGCCAGCAGTTTCCGGGGGTCCTCGGGAGCTTTCTTT. Amino acids: CASSFRGSSGAFF. This chain links TRBV6-5 with TRBJ1-1; a possible D gene is TRBD1 (5 bases). The CDR3 runs to 13 residues. V was cut by 4 bases and J by 10 bases, with 16 bases left in between. Germline V gene lookup returns CDR1 MNHEY and CDR2 SVGAGI.

This clonotype is labeled as medium-sized. V and J are TRBV7-9 and TRBJ2-1; the match to TRBD2 covers 11 bases. There are 15 residues in the CDR3. Germline CDR1 and CDR2: SEHNR and FQNEAQ (reference sequence). With 4 bases clipped from V and 4 bases from J, the junction kept 3 bases outside the gene matches. CDR3 in amino acids: CASSWGLAEYNEQFF. CDR3 DNA sequence: TGTGCCAGCAGCTGGGGACTAGCGGAGTACAATGAGCAGTTCTTC.

V usage is TRBV4-3 and J usage is TRBJ2-1, with TRBD2 identical over 8 bases. The germline gives CDR1 LGHNA, CDR2 YSLEER. The CDR3 runs 15 residues. J lost 4 bases, V lost 0 bases, and 2 bases had no gene match. Here the CDR3 DNA reads TGCGCCAGCAGCCAAGATGGGACTAGGTACAATGAGCAGTTCTTC. This sequence encodes CASSQDGTRYNEQFF.

With regard to this clonotype: Given a much more abundant clone one base away, this may be a read error. The chain links TRBV29-1 to TRBJ2-5; D gene unclear. Germline CDR1 and CDR2: SQVTM and ANQGSEA. CDR3 length equals 13 residues. Trimming shortened V by 0 bases and J by 3 bases, and 8 bases separated the two germline ends. CDR3 nucleotide sequence: TGCAGCGTTGAAGATCGGTGTAAAGAGACCCAGTACTTC. This encodes CSVEDRCKETQYF.

The gene calls are TRBV19 and TRBJ2-2, with D hard to call. V was pared by 3 bases and J by 3 bases, with 11 bases between. This CDR3 spans 15 amino acids. Germline CDR1 LNHDA, CDR2 SQIVND (reference sequence). CDR3 sequence reads: CASSIKVSDTGELFF. CDR3 DNA sequence: TGTGCCAGTAGTATTAAAGTGAGCGACACCGGGGAGCTGTTTTTT. Based on the CDR3 plus reference TRBV19 and TRBJ2-2, the full variable domain is DGGITQSPKYLFRKEGQNVTLSCEQNLNHDAMYWYRQDPGQGLRLIYYSQIVNDFQKGDIAEGYSVSREKKESFPLTVTSAQKNPTAFYLCASSIKVSDTGELFFGEGSRLTVL.

This clonotype was observed a few times. V and J are TRBV15 and TRBJ2-7, with D uncertain. Germline loops: CDR1 LNHNV, CDR2 YYDKDF (reference sequence). V lost 0 bases, J lost 1 base, and 19 bases lay in between. This CDR3 is 18 amino acids long. In DNA form, the CDR3 reads TGTGCCACCAGCAGAGAAACCCCCACATTTGACATATCCTACGAGCAGTACTTC. The encoded protein is CATSRETPTFDISYEQYF.

The chain has TRBV19 and TRBJ1-5; D unresolved. This CDR3 comprises 13 residues. Trimming took off 4 bases at V and 4 bases at J, with 8 bases between the two ends. The germline CDR1 and CDR2 sequences are LNHDA and SQIVND (reference sequence). CDR3 bases: TGTGCCAGTAGTAGGACGGTTAATCAGCCCCAGCATTTT. This gives the protein CASSRTVNQPQHF.

This clonotype was counted a few times. This chain connects TRBV12-3 or TRBV12-4 to TRBJ1-4; D not resolved. V lost 5 bases and J lost 1, with 14 bases in between. The CDR3 is 16 amino acids. This CDR3 reads CASSTSLGRTNEKLFF. The CDR3 bases are TGTGCCAGCAGTACGTCCCTGGGGAGAACTAATGAAAAACTGTTTTTT.

V and J are TRBV7-6 and TRBJ2-7, with TRBD2 identical over 7 bases. CDR1 is SGHVS and CDR2 is FNYEAQ in the germline V gene. This CDR3 is built from 13 residues. The V gene end was trimmed by 9 bases and the J gene end by 2 bases; junction bases not matched to a gene: 7. CDR3 loop: CASGGVGAYEQYF. CDR3 coding DNA: TGTGCCAGTGGGGGGGTCGGGGCCTACGAGCAGTACTTC.

The genes are TRBV18 and TRBJ2-1, with D uncertain. The V gene lost 4 bases and the J gene lost 8 bases, with 12 bases spanning the gap. The germline CDR1 and CDR2 sequences are KGHSH and LQKENI. The CDR3 runs 13 residues. The CDR3 nucleotides are TGTGCCAGCTCACTAACGATTGGACATGAGCAGTTCTTC. This gives the protein CASSLTIGHEQFF. Drawing the rest from reference TRBV18 and TRBJ2-1, the complete variable domain is NAGVMQNPRHLVRRRGQEARLRCSPMKGHSHVYWYRQLPEEGLKFMVYLQKENIIDESGMPKERFSAEFPKEGPSILRIQQVVRGDSAAYFCASSLTIGHEQFFGPGTRLTVL.

The rearrangement joins TRBV27 to TRBJ1-2, with D unresolved. The CDR3 spans 15 residues. The germline CDR1 and CDR2 sequences are MNHEY and SMNVEV (reference sequence). Trimming removed 5 bases from V and 4 bases from J, with 17 bases in between. The CDR3 DNA reads TGTGCCAGCAGTCCGCGGGATCCCCCTTCCTATGGCTACACCTTC. Residues: CASSPRDPPSYGYTF.

This clonotype was counted only a few times. The V call is TRBV10-3, the J call TRBJ2-7; weak D call: TRBD2 (7 bases). V dropped 0 bases and J dropped 7 bases, with 22 bases sitting between them. The CDR3 consists of 17 residues. CDR1 is ENHRY and CDR2 is SYGVKD in the germline V gene. The CDR3 reads CAISESRGGRAAGEQYF. CDR3 nucleotides: TGTGCCATCAGTGAGTCGAGGGGGGGGCGAGCGGCTGGGGAGCAGTACTTC.

The rearrangement links TRBV5-1 to TRBJ2-5, with D tentatively TRBD1 (5 bases). Germline assignment: CDR1 SGHRS and CDR2 YFSETQ. This CDR3 has 12 amino acids. Trimming removed 8 bases at V and 5 bases at J, with 13 bases between. CDR3 bases: TGCGCCAGTCAGGGAAGTCAGGAGACCCAGTACTTC. Protein product: CASQGSQETQYF.

In this sample, this clonotype turned up once. The rearrangement links TRBV5-1 to TRBJ2-3; D possibly corresponds to TRBD2 (6 bases). V was trimmed by 0 bases and J by 5 bases, leaving 13 bases between them. The CDR3 spans 15 residues. Germline V gene sequence: CDR1 SGHRS, CDR2 YFSETQ. Here the CDR3 reads CASSLDGGTGDTQYF. Here the CDR3 DNA reads TGCGCCAGCAGCTTGGATGGCGGGACGGGAGATACGCAGTATTTT. The full variable domain, with the rest looked up from reference TRBV5-1 and TRBJ2-3, is KAGVTQTPRYLIKTRGQQVTLSCSPISGHRSVSWYQQTPGQGLQFLFEYFSETQRNKGNFPGRFSGRQFSNSRSEMNVSTLELGDSALYLCASSLDGGTGDTQYFGPGTRLTVL.

This sequence joins TRBV5-6 and TRBJ2-7; either TRBD1 or TRBD2 may fit D (5 bases each). V was pared by 3 bases and J by 12 bases, with 16 bases between. CDR3 size: 12 residues. CDR1 SGHDT and CDR2 YYEEEE come from the germline V gene. The CDR3 nucleotides read TGTGCCAGCAGCTGGAAGGGGACGGGCGCGTACTTC. Protein product: CASSWKGTGAYF.

This clonotype was observed a few times. The chain joins TRBV7-2 to TRBJ2-1; D is perhaps TRBD2 (6 bases). V lost 0 bases to trimming and J lost 3 bases, with 12 bases between them. CDR1 and CDR2 (germline): SGHTA, FQGNSA. This CDR3 has 16 residues. The chain's CDR3 is CASSLARDSYYNEQFF. The CDR3 nucleotides read TGTGCCAGCAGCTTAGCGCGGGACTCCTACTACAATGAGCAGTTCTTC.

This clonotype was seen only a few times. The rearrangement links TRBV7-2 to TRBJ2-5, with 9 nucleotides matching TRBD2. This CDR3 contains 18 residues. The V and J ends lost 5 bases and 5 bases, in that order; junction bases with no gene match: 18. The germline V gene encodes CDR1 SGHTA and CDR2 FQGNSA. CDR3 sequence: CASSTPEVASGAWETQYF. CDR3 nucleotides: TGTGCCAGCAGCACACCAGAGGTGGCTAGCGGGGCGTGGGAGACCCAGTACTTC.

This chain connects TRBV7-9 to TRBJ2-5; D remains ambiguous. Germline CDR1 and CDR2: SEHNR and FQNEAQ (reference sequence). The V end was cut by 3 bases, the J end by 7 bases, with 12 bases between. The CDR3 is 13 residues long. For the CDR3, the DNA is TGTGCCAGCAGCTTCCCGCCTGTACGGACCCAGTACTTC. It translates to CASSFPPVRTQYF.

As concerns this clonotype: Being one base from a much bigger clone, this may be a read error. The genes are TRBV7-9 and TRBJ1-5; no definite D call. V dropped 3 bases and J dropped 5 bases, with 11 bases sitting between them. From germline, CDR1 is SEHNR and CDR2 FQNEAQ (reference sequence). The CDR3 contains 14 residues. Here the CDR3 DNA reads TGTGCCAGCAGCTTCGACGTCACAGATCAGCCCCAGCATTTT. It translates to CASSFDVTDQPQHF.

This clonotype is classed as medium-sized. The chain carries TRBV18 and TRBJ2-4, with 7 nucleotides matching TRBD1. From germline, CDR1 is KGHSH and CDR2 LQKENI. V dropped 1 base and J dropped 13; count of bases not matched to a gene: 4. This CDR3 has 12 residues. In DNA, the CDR3 is TGTGCCAGCTCACCACAAGACAGGGTCCAGTACTTC. Encoded protein: CASSPQDRVQYF.

A few counts support this clonotype. The V gene is TRBV6-5, the J gene TRBJ1-2, with 11 nucleotides matching TRBD1. The V gene's germline CDR1 is MNHEY and CDR2 SVGAGI. The ends lost 0 bases at V and 4 bases at J; junction bases unmatched: 4. This CDR3 region has 16 residues. DNA of the CDR3: TGTGCCAGCAGTTACTCGCGGACAGGGGGCGGCTATGGCTACACCTTC. Protein sequence: CASSYSRTGGGYGYTF.

J is TRBJ1-1 and V is TRBV18; TRBD1 matches 8 bases. V shed 3 bases and J 3 bases; nucleotides not matched to a gene: 3. The germline gives CDR1 KGHSH, CDR2 LQKENI. This CDR3 contains 14 residues. The CDR3 loop is CASSPTGEDTEAFF. CDR3 coding DNA: TGTGCCAGCTCACCGACAGGGGAGGACACTGAAGCTTTCTTT.

This clonotype was seen more than once but under ten times. V gene TRBV5-1 combines with J gene TRBJ2-7; D may be TRBD2 (6 bases). CDR1 is SGHRS, CDR2 YFSETQ, per germline. This CDR3 region has 14 residues. With 3 bases removed from V and 6 bases from J, the gap between germline ends came to 16 bases. The CDR3 DNA follows: TGCGCCAGCAGCTCGGAACCGGGACTCCCCGAGCAGTACTTC. This codes for CASSSEPGLPEQYF.

This clonotype ranks as medium-sized. The chain joins TRBV27 to TRBJ2-3; 8 nucleotides align to TRBD2. The germline CDR1 and CDR2 sequences are MNHEY and SMNVEV (reference sequence). The CDR3 loop spans 15 amino acids. Losses at the gene ends were 4 bases for V and 1 base for J; bases not matched to a gene: 4. The CDR3 sequence is CASSWTSSRTDTQYF. Here the CDR3 DNA reads TGTGCCAGCAGTTGGACTAGCAGCCGCACAGATACGCAGTATTTT.

The V call is TRBV28, the J call TRBJ1-4, with D tentatively TRBD1 (5 bases). Germline values: CDR1 MDHEN, CDR2 SYDVKM. CDR3 size: 15 residues. Trimming stripped 3 bases from V and 8 bases from J, with 16 bases between. CDR3 residues: CASSFGGTVEEKLFF. In DNA form, the CDR3 reads TGTGCCAGCAGTTTCGGGGGGACGGTAGAGGAAAAACTGTTTTTT.

The chain uses TRBV11-1 and TRBJ2-7, with D unclear. Between the trimmed V and J ends, which lost 5 bases and 3 bases, there was a span of 23 bases. Germline V gene data show CDR1 as SGHAT and CDR2 as FQDESV (reference sequence). CDR3 size: 17 residues. For the CDR3, the DNA is TGTGCCAGCAGCCAAAGCCTTTCCCCGGGCCTCGTCTACGAGCAGTACTTC. The encoded protein is CASSQSLSPGLVYEQYF.